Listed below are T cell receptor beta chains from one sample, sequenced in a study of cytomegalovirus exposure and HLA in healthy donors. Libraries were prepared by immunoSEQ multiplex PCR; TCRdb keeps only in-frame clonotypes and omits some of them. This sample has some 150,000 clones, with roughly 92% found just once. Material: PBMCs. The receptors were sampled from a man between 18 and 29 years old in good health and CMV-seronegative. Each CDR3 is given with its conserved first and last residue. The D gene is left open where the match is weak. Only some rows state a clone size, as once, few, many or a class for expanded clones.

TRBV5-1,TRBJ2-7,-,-,CASSLYISGDPYEQYF,TGCGCCAGCAGCTTGTATATTTCCGGTGATCCCTACGAGCAGTACTTC
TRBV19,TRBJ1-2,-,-,CASSRDRFYGYTF,TGTGCCAGTAGCCGTGACAGGTTCTATGGCTACACCTTC
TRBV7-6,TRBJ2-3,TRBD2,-,CASSPDRDTSGRTDTQYF,TGTGCCAGCAGCCCGGACCGGGATACTAGCGGGAGAACAGATACGCAGTATTTT
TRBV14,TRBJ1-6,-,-,CASSQWTGSPLHF,TGTGCCAGCAGCCAATGGACGGGGTCACCCCTCCACTTT
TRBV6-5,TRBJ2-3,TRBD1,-,CASSTGTGGWGTQYF,TGTGCCAGCAGTACCGGGACAGGGGGATGGGGTACGCAGTATTTT
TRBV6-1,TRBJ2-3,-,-,CAIPGGAASTDTQYF,TGTGCCATCCCCGGGGGTGCAGCAAGCACAGATACGCAGTATTTT
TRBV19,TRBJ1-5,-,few,CASSIGQGSQHF,TGTGCCAGTAGTATAGGGCAGGGATCCCAGCATTTT
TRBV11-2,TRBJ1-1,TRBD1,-,CASSPPTGEYGNTEAFF,TGTGCCAGCAGCCCACCGACAGGGGAATATGGGAACACTGAAGCTTTCTTT
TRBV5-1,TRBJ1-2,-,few,CASSKPESGYGYTF,TGCGCCAGCAGCAAACCCGAGTCAGGCTATGGCTACACCTTC
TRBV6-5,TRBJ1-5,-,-,CASERNSNQPQHF,TGTGCCAGCGAGCGAAATAGCAATCAGCCCCAGCATTTT
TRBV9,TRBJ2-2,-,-,CASSVQLDWSGELFF,TGTGCCAGCAGCGTACAGCTAGACTGGTCGGGGGAGCTGTTTTTT
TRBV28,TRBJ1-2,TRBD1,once,CASSSGTGFYGYTF,TGTGCCAGCAGTTCCGGGACAGGCTTCTATGGCTACACCTTC
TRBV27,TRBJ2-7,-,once,CASSLWGDPYEQYF,TGTGCCAGCAGTTTGTGGGGGGACCCCTACGAGCAGTACTTC
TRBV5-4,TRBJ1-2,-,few,CASSPDRNYGYTF,TGTGCCAGCAGCCCCGACAGGAACTATGGCTACACCTTC
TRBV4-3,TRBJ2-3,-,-,CASSQAHTDTQYF,TGCGCCAGCAGCCAAGCCCACACAGATACGCAGTATTTT